The source of this T cell receptor beta chain is a study of T cell responses to AZD1222 COVID-19 vaccine. V was clipped by 3 bases and J by 5 bases, with 7 bases between them. Germline V lookup: CDR1 DFQATT, CDR2 SNEGSKA (reference sequence). The CDR3 has 11 amino acids. Assay: immunoSEQ multiplex PCR; the TCRdb copy retains only in-frame clones and omits some. The table includes 100,000 or so clones, about 91% detected once. A note on this clone: Other DNA sequences within the sample encode an identical CDR3.

The sample here was peripheral blood, taken 28 days after the second AZD1222 dose. The chain is built from TRBV20-1 and TRBJ1-2; no clear D. The sequence was obtained from an adult who received the AZD1222 COVID-19 vaccine. In nucleotides, the CDR3 is TGCAGTGCTAGGGAGGGATATGGCTACACCTTC. Its translation is CSAREGYGYTF.